These 23 T cell receptor beta chains were all obtained from the same sample, sequenced in a study of T cell repertoires in cytomegalovirus infection (dated by TCRdb to about 2019). Their antigens remain unidentified. The treatment or condition tag for this specimen amounts to: in vitro stimulation with specific CMV peptide epitopes to enrich CMV-specific T cells. TCRdb names Illumina HiSeq 1500 as the instrument used. Using fastp at Q25 and MiXCR, TCRdb reprocessed the public reads and kept productive beta chains. Entries that share a CDR3 protein sequence are merged under the most common genes and DNA. In this sample the table shows 550,000 to 850,000 distinct CDR3 sequences, roughly 33% of which occur a single time. The top ten clones comprise 15% to 20% of the sample. Sequenced material: cultured PBMCs, taken from culture after CMV antigen stimulation. These receptors were obtained from a human donor in good health (CMV status not recorded). Some clones in this sample may be carry-over from other donors' samples.

This chain joins TRBV6-1 and TRBJ2-7; D gene unclear. The germline gives CDR1 MNHNS, CDR2 SASEGT. With 3 bases removed from V and 6 bases from J, the gap between germline ends came to 9 bases. The CDR3 is 12 amino acids. Here the CDR3 DNA reads TGTGCCAGCAGTGATTTGGTTGCCGAGCAGTACTTC. This translates into CASSDLVAEQYF.

The chain has TRBV7-6 and TRBJ1-3, with D tentatively TRBD1 (5 bases). There are 19 residues in the CDR3. Germline V lookup: CDR1 SGHVS, CDR2 FNYEAQ. V dropped 3 bases and J dropped 2 bases, with 23 bases sitting between them. The CDR3 sequence is CASSLAVGTAGRAGNTIYF. CDR3 bases: TGTGCCAGCAGCTTGGCCGTCGGGACGGCCGGGCGAGCTGGAAACACCATATATTTT.

This clonotype came up a few times. The chain links TRBV25-1 to TRBJ1-1; D may be TRBD1 (5 bases). The V gene lost 1 base and the J gene lost 4 bases, with 22 bases spanning the gap. The CDR3 loop spans 18 amino acids. Per the germline V gene, CDR1 is MGHDK and CDR2 is SYGVNS. The DNA for the CDR3 is TGTGCCAGCAGTGAATGGGGTGGCCAGGGTGCTCGTGGCACTGAAGCTTTCTTT. It codes for CASSEWGGQGARGTEAFF.

CDR3 residues: CASSGGENNQPQHF. In DNA form, the CDR3 reads TGCGCCAGCAGCGGGGGGGAGAACAATCAGCCCCAGCATTTT. The rearrangement uses TRBV4-1 and TRBJ1-5; the D gene is possibly TRBD1 (5 bases). Trimming pared 5 bases from V and 3 bases from J, leaving 11 bases between. Germline CDR1 and CDR2: MGHRA and YSYEKL. This CDR3 has 14 residues.

As regards this clonotype: This may be a read error: a much more frequent sequence differs by one nucleotide. The chain uses TRBV12-3 or TRBV12-4 and TRBJ2-3; no clear D gene. The germline V and J ends were trimmed by 6 bases and 4 bases, with 8 bases remaining between them. This CDR3 comprises 12 residues. The CDR3: CASSHLADTQYF. The CDR3 DNA reads as TGTGCCAGCAGCCACCTGGCAGATACGCAGTATTTT.

This chain uses TRBV6-2 or TRBV6-3 with TRBJ1-1, with D uncertain. The CDR3 has 15 residues. CDR1 and CDR2 (germline): MNHEY, SVGEGT. Trimming pared 6 bases from V and 4 bases from J, leaving 18 bases between. CDR3 DNA sequence: TGTGCCAGCAGCCACGGCCCCCGTAGCTTCACTGAAGCTTTCTTT. Its protein is CASSHGPRSFTEAFF.

This chain connects TRBV4-3 to TRBJ1-2; D is perhaps TRBD1 (6 bases). CDR3 length: 15 residues. Trimming left V 4 bases short and J 6 bases short, with 18 bases between. Looked up from germline, CDR1 is LGHNA and CDR2 is YSLEER. Here the CDR3 DNA reads TGCGCCAGCAGCCCTACCCCACAGGGAAGGCATGGCTACACCTTC. Translated, it gives CASSPTPQGRHGYTF.

This clonotype was seen many times. V and J are TRBV7-2 and TRBJ2-3, with 7 bases that match TRBD2. CDR1 and CDR2 (germline): SGHTA, FQGNSA. CDR3 length equals 14 residues. The V segment lost 3 bases and the J segment 4 bases; nucleotides outside the gene matches: 4. CDR3 coding DNA: TGTGCCAGCAGCTTGAGCGGGGTTTCAGATACGCAGTATTTT. As protein: CASSLSGVSDTQYF.

This clonotype occurred many times. The rearrangement joins TRBV7-2 to TRBJ2-2, with D possibly TRBD1 on 7 matching bases. Trimming removed 3 bases from V and 3 bases from J, with 8 bases in between. This CDR3 comprises 14 residues. The germline V gene encodes CDR1 SGHTA and CDR2 FQGNSA. For the CDR3, the DNA is TGTGCCAGCAGCTTCAGGGGGGACACCGGGGAGCTGTTTTTT. Protein sequence: CASSFRGDTGELFF.

This clonotype was recorded a few times. J is TRBJ1-1 and V is TRBV10-3; D remains ambiguous. Germline lookup yields CDR1 ENHRY and CDR2 SYGVKD. CDR3 length: 12 amino acids. The V end lost 3 bases, the J end lost 5 bases, and 7 bases lay between the germline ends. CDR3 residues: CAISDQRTEAFF. The DNA of the CDR3 is TGTGCCATCAGTGACCAGAGGACTGAAGCTTTCTTT.

V is TRBV10-3 and J is TRBJ1-1; D is undetermined. Germline V gene lookup returns CDR1 ENHRY and CDR2 SYGVKD. V lost 11 bases and J 1 base, leaving 14 bases between the germline ends. The CDR3 spans 13 residues. The CDR3 nucleotides are TGTGCCGCAACCCCAGCCCAGAACACTGAAGCTTTCTTT. Residues: CAATPAQNTEAFF.

The V call is TRBV18, the J call TRBJ2-7; 9 bases are shared with TRBD2. The CDR3 contains 17 residues. Trimming removed 3 bases from V and 2 bases from J; junction bases left unmatched: 11. The V gene's germline CDR1 is KGHSH and CDR2 LQKENI. CDR3 residues: CASSPVLRAGGPYEQYF. The CDR3 DNA is TGTGCCAGCTCACCCGTACTTCGAGCGGGAGGACCCTACGAGCAGTACTTC.

In its sample, this clonotype was seen a few times. V and J are TRBV6-1 and TRBJ2-4; weak D call: TRBD1 (6 bases). V shed 1 base and J shed 8 bases, with 9 bases lying between them. Germline V gene sequence: CDR1 MNHNS, CDR2 SASEGT. The CDR3 length is 13 residues. The DNA of the CDR3 is TGTGCCAGCAGTGAAGACAGGGTAGACATTCAGTACTTC. This gives the protein CASSEDRVDIQYF.

This clonotype was observed a handful of times. The chain carries TRBV11-2 and TRBJ1-2; D is unresolved. From germline, CDR1 is SGHAT and CDR2 FQNNGV. V lost 5 bases and J 4 bases, leaving 8 bases between the germline ends. The CDR3 is 12 residues long. CDR3 nucleotide sequence: TGTGCCAGCAGCCACCCGGGCTATGGCTACACCTTC. It is translated as CASSHPGYGYTF.

The table lists this clonotype with many counts. The V and J genes are TRBV7-2 and TRBJ1-6; 7 bases fit TRBD1. Germline V gene lookup returns CDR1 SGHTA and CDR2 FQGNSA. CDR3 length equals 14 residues. J was trimmed by 6 bases and V by 6 bases; bases with no gene match: 5. CDR3 nucleotide sequence: TGTGCCAGCAGGAGACAGGGCGGTAATTCACCCCTCCACTTT. Its protein product is CASRRQGGNSPLHF.

The V and J genes are TRBV3-1 and TRBJ2-5; the D gene is possibly TRBD1 (5 bases). This CDR3 is built from 16 residues. Germline CDR1 is LGHDT and CDR2 is YNNKEL (reference sequence). The germline V and J ends were trimmed by 1 base and 0 bases, with 12 bases remaining between them. This CDR3 is CASSQGPQEYQETQYF. The CDR3 nucleotides are TGTGCCAGCAGCCAAGGCCCACAGGAGTACCAAGAGACCCAGTACTTC.

This clonotype was recorded a few times. The chain couples TRBV7-6 to TRBJ1-4, with D uncertain. The CDR3 covers 12 residues. The V end was cut by 5 bases, the J end by 8 bases, with 9 bases between. Germline CDR1 SGHVS, CDR2 FNYEAQ. DNA of the CDR3: TGTGCCAGCAGCGCCGCAGAAGAAAAACTGTTTTTT. Translated: CASSAAEEKLFF.

The chain combines TRBV6-6 with TRBJ2-1; a possible D gene is TRBD2 (7 bases). This CDR3 has 14 amino acids. Trimming stripped 7 bases from V and 4 bases from J, with 14 bases between. The V gene's germline CDR1 is MNHNY and CDR2 SVGAGI (reference sequence). This CDR3 reads CASTGGGGYNEQFF. In DNA, the CDR3 is TGTGCCAGCACGGGGGGCGGGGGTTACAATGAGCAGTTCTTC.

This chain joins TRBV7-2 and TRBJ1-6, with no clear D. CDR3 length equals 15 residues. The V end lost 3 bases, the J end lost 5 bases, and 11 bases lay between the germline ends. The germline CDR1 and CDR2 sequences are SGHTA and FQGNSA. The CDR3 DNA reads as TGTGCCAGCAGCTTGCAGACGGTAGATAATTCACCCCTCCACTTT. It translates to CASSLQTVDNSPLHF.

This chain joins TRBV28 and TRBJ1-5; 7 bases fit TRBD1. This CDR3 spans 12 amino acids. Germline loops: CDR1 MDHEN, CDR2 SYDVKM. Trimming cost V 8 bases and J 4 bases; bases outside gene matches: 2. DNA for the CDR3: TGTGCCAGCGGGACAGAAAATCAGCCCCAGCATTTT. It translates to CASGTENQPQHF.

This clonotype showed up just once. The chain employs TRBV18 and TRBJ2-7, with unresolved D. The CDR3 totals 14 residues. In germline, CDR1 is KGHSH, CDR2 LQKENI. V lost 2 bases to trimming and J lost 5 bases, with 13 bases between them. The CDR3 DNA follows: TGTGCCAGCTCACCAGACAAGGCCGTCGACGAGCAGTACTTC. Its translation is CASSPDKAVDEQYF.

The chain links TRBV7-2 to TRBJ2-2, with a possible D match to TRBD2 (5 bases). Germline V gene sequence: CDR1 SGHTA, CDR2 FQGNSA. The CDR3 length is 14 residues. The V gene lost 2 bases and the J gene lost 6 bases, with 10 bases spanning the gap. The CDR3 coding sequence is TGTGCCAGCAGCTTACTAGGGAGCCCCGGGGAGCTGTTTTTT. Amino acid sequence: CASSLLGSPGELFF.

This clonotype has only a few counts. This chain links TRBV20-1 with TRBJ1-2, with D tentatively TRBD1 (5 bases). Germline loops: CDR1 DFQATT, CDR2 SNEGSKA (reference sequence). Between the trimmed V and J ends, which lost 6 bases and 5 bases, there was a span of 13 bases. This CDR3 is 12 amino acids long. For the CDR3, the DNA is TGCAGTGCAACTGTAGGGACGTATGGCTACACCTTC. It translates to CSATVGTYGYTF.